This record concerns one T cell receptor (beta chain) sequence. The antigen is undetermined. cDNA synthesis used the whole RNA isolate, giving expressed TCRB sequences. Some clones are missing from TCRdb's copy, which holds only in-frame ones; the method was immunoSEQ multiplex PCR. The repertoire holds 95,000 to 150,000 clones, around 15% seen once, with around 2.5% in the top ten. These data originate in a study of beta chain features in type 1 diabetes. Study summary: There was similarity between patients and healthy donors in age, gender and cell yields. All samples together contributed 95 million to 110 million sorted cells for examination. Study-level findings and limits: Comparison showed that naive, central memory and Treg TCRB repertoires appeared more similar among patients than among healthy donors. There was a moderate but significant shortening of TCRB CDR3s in all four CD4+ subsets of Type 1 diabetes patients.

Trimming removed 4 bases at V and 3 bases at J, with 10 bases between. From germline, CDR1 is MNHEY and CDR2 SVGAGI. The CDR3 consists of 14 residues. The chain is built from TRBV6-5 and TRBJ2-1, with D tentatively TRBD1 (6 bases). The clonotype was recovered from a man aged 25-45 years with type 1 diabetes. Sequencing used central memory CD4+ T cells from blood. The CDR3: CASSLDSYYNEQFF. CDR3 nucleotides: TGTGCCAGCAGTTTGGACAGTTACTACAATGAGCAGTTCTTC.